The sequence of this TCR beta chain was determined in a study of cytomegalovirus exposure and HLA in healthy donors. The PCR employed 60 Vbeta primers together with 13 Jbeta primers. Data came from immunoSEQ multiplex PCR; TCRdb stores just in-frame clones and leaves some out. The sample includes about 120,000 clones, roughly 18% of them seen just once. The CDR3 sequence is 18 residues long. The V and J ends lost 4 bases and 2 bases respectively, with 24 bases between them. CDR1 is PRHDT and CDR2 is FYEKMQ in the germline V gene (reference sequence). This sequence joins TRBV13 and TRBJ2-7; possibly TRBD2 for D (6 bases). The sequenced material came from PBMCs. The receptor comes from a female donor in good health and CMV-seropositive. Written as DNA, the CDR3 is TGTGCCAGCAGCTCCTCTTACGCCCTGGGGGGTAGAACCTACGAGCAGTACTTC. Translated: CASSSSYALGGRTYEQYF.